This T cell receptor (beta chain) comes out of a study of blood T cells in healthy people across ages. Whole-study findings and limits: PBMCs were not sorted, which prevented a conclusive comparison of naive versus antigen-experienced cells.

Germline CDR1 LGHNT, CDR2 FRNRAP. The CDR3 loop spans 15 amino acids. The sample providers were healthy Caucasian people from Russia, aged about 6 to 95. Roughly 9.8 milliliters of peripheral blood were drawn from each donor. The second PCR ran roughly 7 to 12 cycles with a sample-barcoded 5' primer and J-beta primers. TCRdb analysed the 5' RACE reads with MiXCR anew, one entry per CDR3 protein. The repertoire holds fewer than 800,000 distinct CDR3 sequences, with roughly 32% as singletons. Comment on this clonotype: What it binds is not known. This may be a read error, as it is one base from a much larger clone.

This rearrangement joins TRBV12-5 to TRBJ2-5; a possible D gene is TRBD2 (6 bases). Sequencing was carried out using blood. This TCR came from an elderly woman in good health. The CDR3 DNA follows: TGTGCTGGTGGTTTGGGGGGAAGATCGGAAGAGACCCAGTACTTC. Protein: CAGGLGGRSEETQYF. Full variable domain (remainder filled in from reference TRBV12-5 and TRBJ2-5): DARVTQTPRHKVTEMGQEVTMRCQPILGHNTVFWYRQTMMQGLELLAYFRNRAPLDDSGMPKDRFSAEMPDATLATLKIQPSEPRDSAVYFCAGGLGGRSEETQYFGPGTRLLVL.